This TCR beta chain was retrieved from a study of shared clonotypes between healthy human individuals. About the study: There were three CD4 naive, three CD4 memory, two CD8 naive and one CD8 memory plates per donor. Findings and limits, study-wide: Among non-shared clonotypes, generation probabilities were lower than among those shared by all four donors. Estimated richness values were generally larger in naive subsets than in memory subsets.

Per the germline V gene, CDR1 is MNHEY and CDR2 is SMNVEV (reference sequence). This CDR3 is built from 16 residues. V was clipped by 5 bases and J by 3 bases, with 19 bases between them. The protocol was immunoSEQ multiplex PCR, while the TCRdb copy is restricted to in-frame clones and leaves out a portion. The top ten hold approximately 0.4% of the sample, which has approximately 2.3 million clones, 80% to 95% seen once. Both subsets, CD45RA+ naive and CD45RA-negative memory, were split from the CD4+ cells. With regard to this clone: Its antigen is unknown.

The sequence came from a man younger than 35 in good health. Some clones in this sample may be carry-over from other donors' samples. Sequences were obtained from naive CD4+ T cells from PBMCs. Subset here: CD45RA+ positively selected. V and J are TRBV27 and TRBJ1-1; D might be TRBD1 (5 bases). The CDR3 region is CASSPYLPGRDTEAFF. DNA of the CDR3: TGTGCCAGCAGTCCCTATCTTCCAGGGAGGGACACTGAAGCTTTCTTT.